Listed below are T cell receptor beta chains from one sample, sequenced in a study of cytomegalovirus exposure and HLA in healthy donors. TCRdb's copy holds only in-frame clones and misses some; the assay was immunoSEQ multiplex PCR. The repertoire holds about 130,000 clones, with roughly 77% as singletons. Sample: PBMCs. The source of these receptors is a woman between 25 and 40 years old in good health and CMV-seronegative. Each CDR3 is given with its conserved first and last residue. The D gene is left open where the match is weak. The listing skips clone size in some rows; elsewhere it reads once, few, many or a size class.

v_gene	j_gene	d_gene	abundance	CDR3nt	CDR3aa
TRBV6-1	TRBJ1-2	-	-	TGTGCCAGCAGTGCAGGTCTTTGGGACTATGGCTACACCTTC	CASSAGLWDYGYTF
TRBV11-2	TRBJ2-3	-	-	TGTGCCAGCAGCTTAGTTGGGCGATTGACAGTTACTAGCACAGATACGCAGTATTTT	CASSLVGRLTVTSTDTQYF
TRBV29-1	TRBJ2-7	TRBD2	-	TGCAGCGTCCGAGCGGGGGGGCCTGACGAGCAGTACTTC	CSVRAGGPDEQYF
TRBV30	TRBJ1-3	-	-	TGTGCCTGGAGTGTCAGCGGAATTGGATACACCATATATTTT	CAWSVSGIGYTIYF
TRBV2	TRBJ1-1	-	-	TGTGCCAGCAGTGAACCCCCCGACACTGAAGCTTTCTTT	CASSEPPDTEAFF
TRBV27	TRBJ2-1	TRBD1	few	TGTGCCAGCAGTTTAGCAGGGACAGGGGGCAATGAGCAGTTCTTC	CASSLAGTGGNEQFF
TRBV7-2	TRBJ1-5	-	-	TGTGCCAGCAGCTCGAGCGAGGTTCAGCCCCAGCATTTT	CASSSSEVQPQHF
TRBV30	TRBJ1-4	TRBD1	-	TGTGCCTGGAGTAGGACAGGGTTGAATGAAAAACTGTTTTTT	CAWSRTGLNEKLFF
TRBV2	TRBJ1-5	-	-	TGTGCCAGCGTGGAGGCGCTGAGCAATCAGCCCCAGCATTTT	CASVEALSNQPQHF
TRBV6-1	TRBJ2-7	-	few	TGTGCCAGCAACCCAAGGGGCTACGAGCAGTACTTC	CASNPRGYEQYF
TRBV7-2	TRBJ1-2	-	-	TGTGCCAGCAGCCGAGATTTTAACTATGGCTACACCTTC	CASSRDFNYGYTF
TRBV6-5	TRBJ1-2	-	-	TGTGCCAGCAGTTACGATAGAAACTATGGCTACACCTTC	CASSYDRNYGYTF
TRBV27	TRBJ2-7	TRBD1	-	TGTGCCAGCAGTACTTACAGGGGGGTGGACGAGCAGTACTTC	CASSTYRGVDEQYF
TRBV19	TRBJ2-1	-	-	TGTGCCAGTAGTATTAACTCCCCCTGGGGGGCGCGGGGGTCCGGGGAGCAGTTCTTC	CASSINSPWGARGSGEQFF
TRBV19	TRBJ2-2	-	-	TGTGCCAGTAGTAAGGGGAACGTTCTGATGGCCGGGGAGCTGTTTTTT	CASSKGNVLMAGELFF
TRBV27	TRBJ1-1	-	-	TGTGCCAGCAGTACCGGGACACACACTGAAGCTTTCTTT	CASSTGTHTEAFF
TRBV19	TRBJ2-1	-	few	TGTGCCACCACTGCCGGGTATTCCTACAATGAGCAGTTCTTC	CATTAGYSYNEQFF
TRBV19	TRBJ1-2	-	-	TGTGCCAGTAGTACCGCAGGGCTGACGGGTGGCTACACCTTC	CASSTAGLTGGYTF